The present TCR beta chain was sequenced within a study of follicular helper T cells after annual influenza vaccination. Study findings and constraints: Each annual vaccination recalled recurring oligoclonal ICOS+CD38+ cTfh clonotypes.

With regard to this clone: The antigen is unknown.

Sequencing of TCRB used Survey level resolution. The repertoire was sequenced with immunoSEQ multiplex PCR; TCRdb's copy has only in-frame clones and lacks some. Of some 1,500 clones listed, about four fifths are singletons. Time point of the sample: 2015-2016 season, 7 days after influenza vaccination. Between about 35 and 110 mL of blood was drawn per time point. Non-naive CD4+CXCR5+PD-1+ cTfh were sorted into ICOS+CD38+ and ICOS-CD38- fractions. Germline-derived CDR1 and CDR2 are SGHTA and FQGNSA. There are 15 residues in the CDR3. Germline trimming cut 2 bases from V and 8 bases from J; bases unmatched to any gene: 8.

The TCR was taken from an adult who received the influenza vaccine. The sequenced sample was CXCR5+ CD38+ circulating T follicular helper cells from blood, obtained 7 days after influenza vaccination. Subset given: circulating Tfh, non-naive CD4+CXCR5+PD-1+ (ICOS+CD38+ or ICOS-CD38-). This chain links TRBV7-2 with TRBJ1-2; 10 nucleotides match TRBD1. CDR3 sequence reads: CASSLQTGGWSGYTF. The CDR3 coding sequence is TGTGCCAGCAGCTTACAGACAGGGGGCTGGTCCGGCTACACCTTC.